The 2 T cell receptor beta chains below all came from one sample that was sequenced in a study of cytomegalovirus exposure and HLA in healthy donors. Amplification used 60 Vbeta primers and 13 Jbeta primers. TCRdb keeps only in-frame clones here, not all; method: immunoSEQ multiplex PCR. The data contain about 160,000 clones, around 80% of them seen just once; the ten biggest clones take up roughly 1.6%. The specimen was PBMCs. Receptor source: a man aged 40-49 years in good health and CMV-seronegative.

This clone was detected only a few times. This chain joins TRBV6-1 and TRBJ1-2; possible D gene TRBD1, 6 bases. From germline, CDR1 is MNHNS and CDR2 SASEGT. The CDR3 is 14 residues long. Trimming left V 1 base short and J 2 bases short, with 8 bases between. The CDR3 sequence is CASSEGTANYGYTF. CDR3 sequence (DNA): TGTGCCAGCAGTGAAGGGACAGCGAACTATGGCTACACCTTC.

The chain has TRBV7-3 and TRBJ2-5; possible D gene TRBD2, 5 bases. The CDR3 runs to 15 residues. Germline V gene data show CDR1 as SGHTA and CDR2 as FQGTGA. V lost 2 bases and J 0 bases, leaving 10 bases between the germline ends. The CDR3 nucleotides are TGTGCCAGCAGCTTAGGGCCGGGGAACCAAGAGACCCAGTACTTC. It codes for CASSLGPGNQETQYF.